A single T cell receptor beta chain is shown here with its context. Patients were excluded for autoimmune disease history or systemic immunosuppression. The sample belongs to a study of OX40 agonist ivuxolimab in advanced cancers. Study at large: At 0.01 to 10 mg/kg, ivuxolimab was administered intravenously to patients every 2 weeks.

The germline V gene encodes CDR1 MDHEN and CDR2 SYDVKM. The CDR3 runs 12 residues. V was shortened by 4 bases and J by 2 bases, with 3 bases between the two germline ends. Libraries were prepared by immunoSEQ multiplex PCR; TCRdb keeps only in-frame clonotypes and omits some of them. The profile covers 55,000 to 90,000 clones, with about 86% appearing a single time and approximately 2.5% taken by the ten largest. The sequenced sample was CD4+ or CD8+ T cells sorted from blood, obtained in a trial of the OX40 agonist ivuxolimab. This chain joins TRBV28 and TRBJ1-5; D remains ambiguous. This TCR was sampled from an adult with an advanced solid tumor such as melanoma, head and neck, liver or kidney cancer. The CDR3 spells CASSWGNQPQHF. CDR3 coding DNA: TGTGCCAGCAGTTGGGGCAATCAGCCCCAGCATTTT.